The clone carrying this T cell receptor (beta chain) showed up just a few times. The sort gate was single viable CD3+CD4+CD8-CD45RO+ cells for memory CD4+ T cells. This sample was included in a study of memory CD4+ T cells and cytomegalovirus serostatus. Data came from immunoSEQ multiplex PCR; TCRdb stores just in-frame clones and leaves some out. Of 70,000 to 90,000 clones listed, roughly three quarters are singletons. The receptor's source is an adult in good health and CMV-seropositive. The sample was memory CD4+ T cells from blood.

The CDR3 nucleotides read TGTGCCAGCAGTTTCGACGGGAACAGCGGCTACACCTTC. Residues: CASSFDGNSGYTF. The chain links TRBV28 to TRBJ1-2; unclear D gene. The V end was cut by 3 bases, the J end by 8 bases, with 13 bases between. The CDR3 sequence is 13 residues long. Germline CDR1 MDHEN, CDR2 SYDVKM.